The present entry profiles one TCR beta chain with its context. The sample belongs to a study of blood T cells in healthy people across ages. PCR was performed a second time for about 7 to 12 cycles using a sample-barcoded 5' primer and a J-beta primer mix. TCRdb reprocessed the 5' RACE reads with MiXCR, giving one entry per CDR3 protein. The sample holds hundreds of thousands of distinct CDR3 sequences; 40% to 50% are singletons and the top ten take under 20%. The CDR3 covers 17 residues. Trimming removed 1 base from V and 2 bases from J; junction bases left unmatched: 7. The germline CDR1 and CDR2 sequences are SGHAT and FQNNGV.

This sequence was found in a man aged 55 to 70 in good health. The sequencing input was blood. V usage is TRBV11-2 and J usage is TRBJ2-7, with TRBD2 identical over 11 bases. The CDR3 DNA reads as TGTGCCAGCAGCTTAGTTGCTAGCGGGGGGCTGCCCTACGAGCAGTACTTC. Its protein is CASSLVASGGLPYEQYF.